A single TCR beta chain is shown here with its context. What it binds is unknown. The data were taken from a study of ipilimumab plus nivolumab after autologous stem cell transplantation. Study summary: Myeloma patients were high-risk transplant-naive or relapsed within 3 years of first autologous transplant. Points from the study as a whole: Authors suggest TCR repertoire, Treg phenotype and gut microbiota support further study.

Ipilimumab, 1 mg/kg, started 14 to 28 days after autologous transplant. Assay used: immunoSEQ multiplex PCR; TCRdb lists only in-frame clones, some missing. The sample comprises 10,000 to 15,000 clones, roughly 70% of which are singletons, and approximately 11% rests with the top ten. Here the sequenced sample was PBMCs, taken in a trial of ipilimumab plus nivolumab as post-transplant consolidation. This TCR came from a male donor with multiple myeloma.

CDR3 bases: TGTGCCAGCGGTTTCGCGAACACCGGGGAGCTGTTTTTT. Translation gives CASGFANTGELFF. The chain is built from TRBV9 and TRBJ2-2, with D unclear. Trimming took 7 bases from V and 0 from J, leaving 7 bases between them. There are 13 residues in the CDR3. Germline V CDR1 and CDR2: SGDLS, YYNGEE.